Listed here are 25 T cell receptor beta chains from one sample, sequenced in a study of T cell repertoires in cytomegalovirus infection (dated by TCRdb to between 2018 and 2021). The instrument was an Illumina HiSeq 1500. TCRdb trimmed public reads at Q25 via fastp, called clones via MiXCR and kept in-frame beta chains. Here each entry gathers all rows of one CDR3 protein and keeps the most common genes and DNA. This sample holds 270,000 or so distinct CDR3 sequences; around 15% were observed only once. Around 43% of the sample lies in the top ten. The specimen was CD8+ T cells from PBMCs. The receptors shown here come from a human donor in good health (CMV status not recorded). Some clones in this sample may be carry-over from other donors' samples.

This clonotype was seen many times. A much more abundant neighbour one base away suggests this may be a read error. The rearrangement joins TRBV7-6 to TRBJ2-5, with D uncertain. The CDR3 consists of 11 residues. CDR1 is SGHVS and CDR2 is FNYEAQ in the germline V gene. V gave up 4 bases and J gave up 4 bases, with 4 bases separating them. CDR3 sequence reads: CASSSGETQYF. DNA for the CDR3: TGTGCCAGCAGCTCTGGAGAGACCCAGTACTTC. The full variable domain, completed using reference TRBV7-6 and TRBJ2-5, is GAGVSQSPRYKVTKRGQDVALRCDPISGHVSLYWYRQALGQGPEFLTYFNYEAQQDKSGLPNDRFSAERPEGSISTLTIQRTEQRDSAMYRCASSSGETQYFGPGTRLLVL.

This chain links TRBV7-2 with TRBJ2-3; 8 bases fit TRBD1. Germline CDR1 reads SGHTA; CDR2 reads FQGNSA. The CDR3 consists of 14 residues. With 8 bases clipped from V and 1 base from J, the junction kept 5 bases outside the gene matches. CDR3 protein: CASCSGQGTDTQYF. CDR3 nucleotides: TGTGCCAGCTGCTCGGGACAGGGCACAGATACGCAGTATTTT.

This clonotype turned up a few times. The V gene is TRBV7-9, the J gene TRBJ2-7; a weak D match, TRBD1 (5 bases). Germline V gene lookup returns CDR1 SEHNR and CDR2 FQNEAQ (reference sequence). The CDR3 runs to 13 residues. Trimming left V 5 bases short and J 2 bases short, with 10 bases between. CDR3 residues: CASSPRQTYEQYF. The CDR3 DNA reads TGTGCCAGCAGCCCCAGACAGACCTACGAGCAGTACTTC.

This clonotype has at least ten counts. The V and J genes are TRBV14 and TRBJ2-7; TRBD1 matches at 10 bases. With V trimmed by 5 bases and J by 4 bases, 8 bases remained unmatched. There are 15 residues in the CDR3. Germline-derived CDR1 and CDR2 are SGHDN and FVKESK. CDR3 nucleotides: TGTGCCAGCAGCAACTCCGGGACAGGGGTATACGAGCAGTACTTC. It specifies CASSNSGTGVYEQYF. The full variable domain, its missing parts supplied by reference TRBV14 and TRBJ2-7, is EAGVTQFPSHSVIEKGQTVTLRCDPISGHDNLYWYRRVMGKEIKFLLHFVKESKQDESGMPNNRFLAERTGGTYSTLKVQPAELEDSGVYFCASSNSGTGVYEQYFGPGTRLTVT.

This sequence joins TRBV6-5 and TRBJ2-1; 10 bases line up with TRBD2. The CDR3 is made up of 16 amino acids. Germline V gives CDR1 MNHEY, CDR2 SVGAGI. V gave up 0 bases and J gave up 7 bases; unmatched junction bases: 6. For the CDR3, the DNA is TGTGCCAGCAGTTACTCAGAAGCGGGGGGGCGGAATGAGCAGTTCTTC. Its protein is CASSYSEAGGRNEQFF.

This clonotype was found a few times. The chain carries TRBV7-9 and TRBJ2-3; D is uncertain. Germline V gives CDR1 SEHNR, CDR2 FQNEAQ (reference sequence). V lost 2 bases and J lost 6, with 6 bases in between. This CDR3 has 12 residues. In nucleotides, the CDR3 is TGTGCCAGCAGCTTAAGTCGCGATACGCAGTATTTT. Encoded protein: CASSLSRDTQYF.

This clonotype showed up just a few times. The chain employs TRBV6-6 and TRBJ1-1; tentative D call: TRBD1 (5 bases). The CDR3 loop spans 14 amino acids. CDR1 and CDR2 from the germline V gene are MNHNY and SVGAGI (reference sequence). Trimming cost V 0 bases and J 3 bases, with 8 bases left between them. The chain's CDR3 is CASSYSGDDTEAFF. CDR3 coding DNA: TGTGCCAGCAGTTACTCAGGGGACGACACTGAAGCTTTCTTT.

The chain combines TRBV6-5 with TRBJ2-7, with D possibly matching TRBD1 (5 bases). CDR3 length equals 15 residues. Looked up from germline, CDR1 is MNHEY and CDR2 is SVGAGI. V lost 0 bases to trimming and J lost 5 bases, with 14 bases between them. The CDR3 is CASSYSDIWSDEQYF. The CDR3 coding sequence is TGTGCCAGCAGTTACTCGGACATTTGGTCGGACGAGCAGTACTTC.

There are many counts of this clonotype. This chain uses TRBV7-9 with TRBJ2-5, with 9 bases identical to TRBD2. Germline CDR1 reads SEHNR; CDR2 reads FQNEAQ (reference sequence). V gave up 0 bases and J gave up 2 bases; unmatched junction bases: 10. The CDR3 sequence is 18 residues long. CDR3 region: CASSLAYLIAGEQETQYF. The DNA for the CDR3 is TGTGCCAGCAGCTTAGCCTACCTTATAGCGGGGGAACAAGAGACCCAGTACTTC.

This chain connects TRBV13 to TRBJ1-5; 8 nucleotides line up with TRBD1. The CDR3 has 16 residues. The ends lost 3 bases at V and 1 base at J; junction bases unmatched: 5. Germline V gives CDR1 PRHDT, CDR2 FYEKMQ (reference sequence). This CDR3 reads CASSFGGTGSNQPQHF. CDR3 in DNA: TGTGCCAGCAGCTTTGGGGGGACAGGAAGCAATCAGCCCCAGCATTTT.

There are many counts of this clonotype. J is TRBJ2-7 and V is TRBV7-2; D is uncertain. V lost 1 base and J 5 bases, leaving 6 bases between the germline ends. Germline CDR1 reads SGHTA; CDR2 reads FQGNSA. CDR3 length: 12 amino acids. The CDR3, as DNA: TGTGCCAGCAGCTTAGGGACCCACGAGCAGTACTTC. This sequence encodes CASSLGTHEQYF.

The table lists this clonotype with a few counts. The chain couples TRBV6-5 to TRBJ2-2; 8 bases match TRBD2. This CDR3 has 13 residues. Looked up from germline, CDR1 is MNHEY and CDR2 is SVGAGI. J gave up 4 bases and V 8 bases, and 3 bases lay outside the gene matches. CDR3 residues: CASEAGATGELFF. DNA of the CDR3: TGTGCCAGCGAAGCGGGGGCCACCGGGGAGCTGTTTTTT.

At least ten counts were recorded for this clonotype. The rearrangement links TRBV5-1 to TRBJ1-4; no clear D gene. CDR1 and CDR2 (germline): SGHRS, YFSETQ. The CDR3 is 15 residues long. Trimming took off 0 bases at V and 8 bases at J, with 14 bases between the two ends. The CDR3 here is CASSLGEASGEKLFF. CDR3 bases: TGCGCCAGCAGCTTGGGGGAAGCGTCGGGGGAAAAACTGTTTTTT.

This clonotype has only a few counts. The V gene is TRBV29-1, the J gene TRBJ2-1; 13 bases agree with TRBD2. The CDR3 extends over 14 amino acids. J lost 9 bases, V lost 6 bases, and 8 bases had no gene match. Per germline, CDR1 SQVTM and CDR2 ANQGSEA. The CDR3 DNA sequence: TGCAGCGTGGAGACTAGCGGGGGGCTGCCTGAGCAGTTCTTC. Translating it yields CSVETSGGLPEQFF.

This clonotype was detected ten times or more. The CDR3 here is CASSQSSMGIMNTEAFF. The CDR3 DNA sequence: TGCGCCAGCAGCCAATCGAGTATGGGGATCATGAACACTGAAGCTTTCTTT. V gene TRBV4-3 combines with J gene TRBJ1-1; D unresolved. Looked up from germline, CDR1 is LGHNA and CDR2 is YSLEER. The CDR3 has 17 residues. V was shortened by 2 bases and J by 0 bases, with 16 bases between the two germline ends.

This clonotype was seen a few times. The V call is TRBV5-4, the J call TRBJ2-7; 7 bases are shared with TRBD2. This CDR3 spans 16 amino acids. Germline CDR1 is SGHNT and CDR2 is YYREEE (reference sequence). Losses at the gene ends were 3 bases for V and 0 bases for J; bases not matched to a gene: 9. The CDR3 nucleotides are TGTGCCAGCAGCTGGGGCAGCGGGGTGGCCTCCTACGAGCAGTACTTC. This translates into CASSWGSGVASYEQYF.

This clonotype turned up a few times. The chain employs TRBV6-5 and TRBJ2-7, with D possibly matching TRBD2 (5 bases). The CDR3 sequence is 14 residues long. Germline V gives CDR1 MNHEY, CDR2 SVGAGI. V was cut by 3 bases and J by 5 bases, with 14 bases left in between. The DNA for the CDR3 is TGTGCCAGCAGTTATTCTGAGGGTCATAACGAGCAGTACTTC. Translated: CASSYSEGHNEQYF.

This clonotype was seen ten or more times. This chain links TRBV28 with TRBJ1-2; the match to TRBD1 covers 7 bases. Trimming took 9 bases from V and 3 from J; bases not matched to a gene: 1. Germline values: CDR1 MDHEN, CDR2 SYDVKM. The CDR3 length is 11 residues. CDR3 region: CASGTDYGYTF. CDR3 nucleotide sequence: TGTGCCAGTGGGACAGACTATGGCTACACCTTC.

The V and J genes are TRBV2 and TRBJ1-6; no clear D. The CDR3 contains 13 residues. V was trimmed by 1 base and J by 8 bases, leaving 6 bases between them. Germline V gives CDR1 SNHLY, CDR2 FYNNEI. The CDR3 sequence is CASSEVPDSPLHF. CDR3 nucleotides: TGTGCCAGCAGTGAAGTTCCCGATTCACCCCTCCACTTT.

This sequence joins TRBV28 and TRBJ2-7; TRBD2 aligns across 7 bases. V lost 2 bases, J lost 5 bases, and 6 bases stayed unmatched. Germline CDR1 reads MDHEN; CDR2 reads SYDVKM. The CDR3 extends over 14 amino acids. The CDR3 region has the DNA TGTGCCAGCAGTTTACTGGCGGGGGATCACGAGCAGTACTTC. Translating gives CASSLLAGDHEQYF.

This clonotype showed up just a few times. The chain combines TRBV6-5 with TRBJ2-1; 11 bases agree with TRBD2. The CDR3 runs to 16 residues. The germline V gene encodes CDR1 MNHEY and CDR2 SVGAGI. The J segment lost 9 bases and the V segment lost 5 bases, leaving 12 bases of the junction unmatched. In nucleotides, the CDR3 is TGTGCCAGCAGTCCCATCCTTAGCGGGGGGGCTGGTGAGCAGTTCTTC. As protein: CASSPILSGGAGEQFF.

This clonotype was seen a few times. This chain links TRBV5-1 with TRBJ1-1; perhaps TRBD1 as D (5 bases). V was cut by 5 bases and J by 1 base, with 12 bases left in between. Germline V gene data show CDR1 as SGHRS and CDR2 as YFSETQ. The CDR3 loop spans 14 amino acids. CDR3 protein: CASSSRGANTEAFF. The DNA of the CDR3 is TGCGCCAGCAGTTCCAGAGGGGCGAACACTGAAGCTTTCTTT.

This chain links TRBV5-4 with TRBJ2-1; weak D call: TRBD1 (7 bases). The V end was cut by 0 bases, the J end by 6 bases, with 10 bases between. The CDR3 totals 14 residues. From germline, CDR1 is SGHNT and CDR2 YYREEE (reference sequence). CDR3 nucleotide sequence: TGTGCCAGCAGCTTGGACCAGGGGGGCAATGAGCAGTTCTTC. Translating gives CASSLDQGGNEQFF.

The chain uses TRBV20-1 and TRBJ2-4; D uncertain. Germline values: CDR1 DFQATT, CDR2 SNEGSKA (reference sequence). The CDR3 has 13 residues. The V and J ends lost 0 bases and 0 bases respectively, with 3 bases between them. CDR3 protein: CSAREPAKNIQYF. The DNA for the CDR3 is TGCAGTGCTAGAGAGCCAGCCAAAAACATTCAGTACTTC.

The chain carries TRBV7-6 and TRBJ2-3; 9 bases map to TRBD1. The CDR3 has 16 residues. Germline lookup yields CDR1 SGHVS and CDR2 FNYEAQ. The J segment lost 6 bases and the V segment lost 3 bases, leaving 10 bases of the junction unmatched. The CDR3 loop is CASSLGQGEKADTQYF. CDR3 nucleotide sequence: TGTGCCAGCAGCTTGGGACAGGGAGAAAAGGCGGATACGCAGTATTTT. The whole variable domain, filled in from reference TRBV7-6 and TRBJ2-3, reads GAGVSQSPRYKVTKRGQDVALRCDPISGHVSLYWYRQALGQGPEFLTYFNYEAQQDKSGLPNDRFSAERPEGSISTLTIQRTEQRDSAMYRCASSLGQGEKADTQYFGPGTRLTVL.